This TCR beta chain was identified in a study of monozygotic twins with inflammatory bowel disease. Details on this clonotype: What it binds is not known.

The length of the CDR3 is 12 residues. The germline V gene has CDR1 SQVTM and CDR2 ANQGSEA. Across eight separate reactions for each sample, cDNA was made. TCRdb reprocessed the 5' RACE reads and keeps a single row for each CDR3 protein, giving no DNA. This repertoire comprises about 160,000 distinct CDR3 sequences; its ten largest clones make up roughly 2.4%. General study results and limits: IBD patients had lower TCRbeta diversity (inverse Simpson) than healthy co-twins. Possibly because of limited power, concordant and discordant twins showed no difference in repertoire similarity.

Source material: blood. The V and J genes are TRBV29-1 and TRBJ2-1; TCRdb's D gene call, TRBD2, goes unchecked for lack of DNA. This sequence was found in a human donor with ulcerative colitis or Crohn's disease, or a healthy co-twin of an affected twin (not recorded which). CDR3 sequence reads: CSAQIAGGEQFF.